Included here is one T cell receptor beta chain sequence, with context. Its antigen is not identified. Selected positively for CCR7 and CD45RO-negative, naive CD8 cells excluded terminally differentiated effector memory CD45RA+ cells. The entry originates in a study of shared clonotypes between healthy human individuals. Study-level points and caveats: Depth of sequencing was expected to influence donor clonotype sharing.

Sequencing was performed with immunoSEQ multiplex PCR; in TCRdb, only in-frame clones are kept and a portion is missing. The sample lists millions of clones; about 92% were seen once. The TCR sequence derives from a man between 18 and 29 years old in good health. Some clones in this sample may be carry-over from other donors' samples. Sequencing was performed on naive CD8+ T cells from PBMCs.

Here the CDR3 DNA reads TGTGCCAGCAGCTTTAGACTTAGCGAGCAGTACTTC. It codes for CASSFRLSEQYF. The chain recombines TRBV11-2 with TRBJ2-7, with unresolved D. Germline lookup yields CDR1 SGHAT and CDR2 FQNNGV. V dropped 3 bases and J dropped 6 bases, with 9 bases sitting between them. The CDR3 totals 12 residues. Together with reference TRBV11-2 and TRBJ2-7, the CDR3 gives the full variable domain: EAGVAQSPRYKIIEKRQSVAFWCNPISGHATLYWYQQILGQGPKLLIQFQNNGVVDDSQLPKDRFSAERLKGVDSTLKIQPAKLEDSAVYLCASSFRLSEQYFGPGTRLTVT.